This is a list of T cell receptor beta chains from one sample in a study of blood T cell repertoires in COVID-19. Sequencing used immunoSEQ multiplex PCR; TCRdb keeps in-frame clones, though not all of them. The sample carries about 34,000 clones, 90% recorded once. Sequencing used peripheral blood. The receptors derive from a man older than 75 with acute or convalescent COVID-19. Both conserved end residues are part of each CDR3. The D gene is left open where the match is weak. Rows give clone size only sometimes, using once, few, many, or a class for an expanded clone.

V: TRBV29-1; D: NA; size: NA; J: TRBJ2-2; CDR3: CSAEGGSPTGELFF; DNA: TGCAGCGCCGAGGGTGGTAGCCCCACCGGGGAGCTGTTTTTT
V: TRBV10-3; D: TRBD1; size: NA; J: TRBJ2-2; CDR3: CAISDAGQGSYTGELFF; DNA: TGTGCCATCAGTGACGCGGGACAGGGGTCTTACACCGGGGAGCTGTTTTTT
V: TRBV28; D: TRBD1; size: NA; J: TRBJ2-2; CDR3: CASSLVGQGGTGELFF; DNA: TGTGCCAGCAGTTTGGTAGGACAGGGAGGCACCGGGGAGCTGTTTTTT
V: TRBV19; D: NA; size: NA; J: TRBJ2-1; CDR3: CASRGPLKSNEQFF; DNA: TGTGCCAGCCGAGGCCCGCTCAAATCCAATGAGCAGTTCTTC
V: TRBV5-1; D: TRBD1; size: NA; J: TRBJ1-2; CDR3: CASSPGQGSLGYTF; DNA: TGCGCCAGCAGCCCCGGACAGGGTTCCCTTGGCTACACCTTC
V: TRBV29-1; D: TRBD1; size: NA; J: TRBJ2-7; CDR3: CSVEERGTGLGSDYEQYF; DNA: TGCAGCGTTGAAGAACGGGGGACAGGTCTTGGGTCGGACTACGAGCAGTACTTC
V: TRBV6-4; D: NA; size: NA; J: TRBJ1-1; CDR3: CASSDNRNTEAFF; DNA: TGTGCCAGCAGTGACAACAGGAACACTGAAGCTTTCTTT
V: TRBV5-4; D: NA; size: NA; J: TRBJ2-3; CDR3: CASSWEGGGTDTQYF; DNA: TGTGCCAGCAGCTGGGAGGGGGGCGGCACAGATACGCAGTATTTT
V: TRBV9; D: NA; size: NA; J: TRBJ1-2; CDR3: CASSVGGDYGYTF; DNA: TGTGCCAGCAGCGTAGGGGGGGACTATGGCTACACCTTC
V: TRBV2; D: TRBD1; size: NA; J: TRBJ2-1; CDR3: CASTEGQTARDEQFF; DNA: TGTGCCAGCACCGAGGGACAGACAGCCCGGGATGAGCAGTTCTTC
V: TRBV4-1; D: TRBD1; size: NA; J: TRBJ2-2; CDR3: CASRPDRDGSTGELFF; DNA: TGCGCCAGCAGACCCGACAGGGACGGGTCGACCGGGGAGCTGTTTTTT
V: TRBV27; D: NA; size: once; J: TRBJ1-3; CDR3: CASSPLSGNTIYF; DNA: TGTGCCAGCAGCCCCCTCTCTGGAAACACCATATATTTT
V: TRBV6-5; D: NA; size: NA; J: TRBJ1-1; CDR3: CASRRGGAGTEAFF; DNA: TGTGCCAGCAGGCGGGGGGGCGCGGGCACTGAAGCTTTCTTT
V: TRBV5-4; D: NA; size: NA; J: TRBJ2-1; CDR3: CASSYRLGSYNEQFF; DNA: TGTGCCAGCAGCTACCGACTAGGGTCCTACAATGAGCAGTTCTTC
V: TRBV2; D: TRBD1; size: NA; J: TRBJ1-2; CDR3: CASSERRGQGLYGYTF; DNA: TGTGCCAGCAGTGAACGTCGTGGACAGGGCCTATATGGCTACACCTTC
V: TRBV5-6; D: TRBD1; size: NA; J: TRBJ1-5; CDR3: CASSWGTGSGQPQHF; DNA: TGTGCCAGCAGCTGGGGGACAGGGTCGGGGCAGCCCCAGCATTTT
V: TRBV23-1; D: NA; size: NA; J: TRBJ1-2; CDR3: CASSRNRSPGNYGYTF; DNA: TGCGCCAGCAGTCGCAATCGATCGCCAGGGAACTATGGCTACACCTTC
V: TRBV7-9; D: NA; size: few; J: TRBJ2-1; CDR3: CASTLPLVAYNEQFF; DNA: TGTGCCAGCACCCTTCCACTAGTCGCCTACAATGAGCAGTTCTTC
V: TRBV6-5; D: TRBD2; size: NA; J: TRBJ2-2; CDR3: CASSFSGGASGELFF; DNA: TGTGCCAGCAGTTTTAGCGGGGGGGCTTCCGGGGAGCTGTTTTTT
V: TRBV11-3; D: TRBD1; size: NA; J: TRBJ2-3; CDR3: CASSFVQGATDTQYF; DNA: TGTGCCAGCAGCTTCGTCCAGGGGGCGACAGATACGCAGTATTTT
V: TRBV20-1; D: NA; size: few; J: TRBJ1-2; CDR3: CSASGDTKIYGYTF; DNA: TGCAGTGCTAGTGGGGACACAAAAATCTATGGCTACACCTTC
V: TRBV6-5; D: NA; size: NA; J: TRBJ1-1; CDR3: CASSGGGGLNTEAFF; DNA: TGTGCCAGCAGCGGTGGCGGGGGACTGAACACTGAAGCTTTCTTT
V: TRBV29-1; D: NA; size: NA; J: TRBJ1-2; CDR3: CSVGGRNYGYTF; DNA: TGCAGCGTTGGTGGCAGAAACTATGGCTACACCTTC